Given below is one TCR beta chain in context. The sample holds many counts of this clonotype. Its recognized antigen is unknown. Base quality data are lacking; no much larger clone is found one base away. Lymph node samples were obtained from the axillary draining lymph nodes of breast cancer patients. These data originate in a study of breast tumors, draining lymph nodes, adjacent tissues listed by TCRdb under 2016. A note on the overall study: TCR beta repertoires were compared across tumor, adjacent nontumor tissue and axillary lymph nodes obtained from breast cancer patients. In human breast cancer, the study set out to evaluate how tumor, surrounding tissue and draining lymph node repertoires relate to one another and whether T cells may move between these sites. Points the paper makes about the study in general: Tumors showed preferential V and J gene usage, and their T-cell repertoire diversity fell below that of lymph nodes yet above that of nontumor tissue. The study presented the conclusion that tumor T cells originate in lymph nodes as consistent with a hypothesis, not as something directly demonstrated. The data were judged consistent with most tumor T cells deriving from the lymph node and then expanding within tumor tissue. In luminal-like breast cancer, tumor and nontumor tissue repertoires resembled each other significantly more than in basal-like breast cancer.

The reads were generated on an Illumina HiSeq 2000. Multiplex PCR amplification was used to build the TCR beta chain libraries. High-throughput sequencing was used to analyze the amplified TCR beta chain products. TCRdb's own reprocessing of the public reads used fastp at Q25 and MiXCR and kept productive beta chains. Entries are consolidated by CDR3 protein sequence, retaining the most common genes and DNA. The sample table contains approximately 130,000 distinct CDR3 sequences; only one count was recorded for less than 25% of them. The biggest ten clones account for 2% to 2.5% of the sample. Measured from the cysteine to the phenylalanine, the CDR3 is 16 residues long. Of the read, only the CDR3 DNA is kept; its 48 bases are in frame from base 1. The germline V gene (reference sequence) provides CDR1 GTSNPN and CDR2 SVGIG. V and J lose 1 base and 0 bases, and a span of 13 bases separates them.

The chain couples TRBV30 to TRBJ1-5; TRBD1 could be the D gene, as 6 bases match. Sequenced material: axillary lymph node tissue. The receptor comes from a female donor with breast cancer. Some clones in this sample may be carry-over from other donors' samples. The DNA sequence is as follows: TGTGCCTGGAGTGGAACGGCAGGGGCTAGCAATCAGCCCCAGCATTTT. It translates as CAWSGTAGASNQPQHF.